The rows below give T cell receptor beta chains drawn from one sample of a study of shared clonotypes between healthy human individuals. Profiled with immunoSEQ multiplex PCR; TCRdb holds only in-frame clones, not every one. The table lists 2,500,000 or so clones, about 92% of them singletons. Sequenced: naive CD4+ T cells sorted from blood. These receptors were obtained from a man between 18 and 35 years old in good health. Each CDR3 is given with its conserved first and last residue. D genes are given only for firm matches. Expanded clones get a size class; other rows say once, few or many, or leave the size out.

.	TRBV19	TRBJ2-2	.	CASSMLAGANTGELFF	TGTGCCAGTAGTATGCTAGCTGGTGCGAACACCGGGGAGCTGTTTTTT
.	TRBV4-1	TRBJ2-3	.	CASSQEPLGSTDTQYF	TGCGCCAGCAGCCAAGAGCCGCTAGGATCGACAGATACGCAGTATTTT
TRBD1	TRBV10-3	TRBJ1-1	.	CAITETGMNTEAFF	TGTGCCATCACTGAGACAGGGATGAACACTGAAGCTTTCTTT
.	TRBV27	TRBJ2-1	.	CASSPLGNSYNEQFF	TGTGCCAGCAGTCCCTTGGGGAACTCCTACAATGAGCAGTTCTTC
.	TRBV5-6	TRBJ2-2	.	CATILRRGPGELFF	TGTGCCACCATATTGCGAAGGGGTCCCGGGGAGCTGTTTTTT
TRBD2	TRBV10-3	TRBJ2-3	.	CAISSSGGAADTQYF	TGTGCCATCAGCAGTAGCGGGGGGGCGGCAGATACGCAGTATTTT
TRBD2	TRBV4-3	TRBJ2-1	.	CASSPLGLASHEQFF	TGCGCCAGCAGCCCCTTGGGACTAGCTTCCCATGAGCAGTTCTTC
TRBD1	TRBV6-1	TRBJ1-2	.	CASSTGVANGYTF	TGTGCCAGCAGTACAGGGGTAGCTAATGGCTACACCTTC
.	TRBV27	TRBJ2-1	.	CASSRSLGGLEQFF	TGTGCCAGCAGTCGATCACTGGGTGGATTGGAGCAGTTCTTC
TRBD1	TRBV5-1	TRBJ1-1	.	CASTRQGPNTEAFF	TGCGCCAGCACAAGACAGGGGCCGAACACTGAAGCTTTCTTT
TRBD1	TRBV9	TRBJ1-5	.	CASSVEGQGNQPQHF	TGTGCCAGCAGCGTAGAGGGACAGGGGAATCAGCCCCAGCATTTT
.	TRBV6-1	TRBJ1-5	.	CATGGNSLGNQPQHF	TGTGCCACAGGAGGGAACAGCCTAGGGAATCAGCCCCAGCATTTT
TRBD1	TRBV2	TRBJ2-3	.	CASSHDRGTDTQYF	TGTGCCAGCAGTCATGACAGGGGTACAGATACGCAGTATTTT
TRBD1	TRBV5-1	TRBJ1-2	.	CASSQTGTDPMPGYTF	TGCGCCAGCAGCCAAACCGGGACAGACCCCATGCCAGGCTACACCTTC
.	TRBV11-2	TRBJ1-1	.	CASSLAPMNTEAFF	TGTGCCAGCAGCTTAGCACCTATGAACACTGAAGCTTTCTTT
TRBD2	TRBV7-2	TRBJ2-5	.	CASSTGLAPETQYF	TGTGCCAGCAGCACTGGACTAGCCCCAGAGACCCAGTACTTC
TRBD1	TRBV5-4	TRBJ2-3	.	CASSKDRVDTQYF	TGTGCCAGCAGCAAGGACAGGGTCGATACGCAGTATTTT
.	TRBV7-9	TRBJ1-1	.	CASSPGAGRSTEAFF	TGTGCCAGCAGCCCAGGCGCAGGTAGGAGCACTGAAGCTTTCTTT
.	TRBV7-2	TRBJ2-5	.	CASSLRGGVGETQYF	TGTGCCAGCAGCTTAAGGGGGGGTGTAGGAGAGACCCAGTACTTC
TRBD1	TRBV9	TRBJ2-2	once	CASSFQTGASGELFF	TGTGCCAGCAGCTTTCAGACAGGGGCGTCCGGGGAGCTGTTTTTT
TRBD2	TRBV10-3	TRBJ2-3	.	CAISVFPSGTDLTQYF	TGTGCCATCAGTGTATTTCCGAGCGGGACCGACTTAACGCAGTATTTT
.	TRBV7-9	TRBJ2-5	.	CASSRSQETQYF	TGTGCCAGCAGCCGATCCCAAGAGACCCAGTACTTC
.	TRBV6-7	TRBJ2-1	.	CASSYLGEQFF	TGTGCCAGCAGTTACTTGGGTGAGCAGTTCTTC
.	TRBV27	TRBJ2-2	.	CASSSQMEAGELFF	TGTGCCAGCAGTTCCCAGATGGAGGCCGGGGAGCTGTTTTTT
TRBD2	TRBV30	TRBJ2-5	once	CAWSGWVGLAELYQETQYF	TGTGCCTGGAGTGGGTGGGTTGGACTAGCGGAACTGTACCAAGAGACCCAGTACTTC
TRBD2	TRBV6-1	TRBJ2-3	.	CAILLAGVKDTQYF	TGTGCCATCCTCCTAGCGGGAGTGAAAGATACGCAGTATTTT
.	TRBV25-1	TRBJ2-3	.	CASSELYGRSTDTQYF	TGTGCCAGCAGTGAACTATATGGGCGGAGCACAGATACGCAGTATTTT
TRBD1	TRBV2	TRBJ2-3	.	CASSGQGSLTDTQYF	TGTGCCAGCAGTGGACAGGGGTCCCTCACAGATACGCAGTATTTT
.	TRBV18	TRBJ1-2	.	CASSQGTEGYGYTF	TGTGCCAGCTCACAAGGGACCGAAGGGTATGGCTACACCTTC
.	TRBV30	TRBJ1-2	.	CAWSSGEGYTF	TGTGCCTGGAGTTCGGGGGAAGGCTACACCTTC
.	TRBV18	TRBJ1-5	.	CASSPSGSHQPQHF	TGTGCCAGCTCTCCATCGGGAAGTCATCAGCCCCAGCATTTT
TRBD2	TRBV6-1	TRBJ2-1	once	CASSVSSGRLFEQFF	TGTGCCAGCAGTGTTTCTAGCGGGAGATTGTTTGAGCAGTTCTTC
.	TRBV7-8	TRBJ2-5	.	CASSLQRQETQYF	TGTGCCAGCAGCTTACAAAGGCAAGAGACCCAGTACTTC
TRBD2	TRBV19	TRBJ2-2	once	CASSIGYSGSHGELFF	TGTGCCAGTAGTATTGGTTATAGCGGGAGCCACGGGGAGCTGTTTTTT
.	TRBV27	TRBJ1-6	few	CASSLQGRNSPLHF	TGTGCCAGCAGTTTACAGGGCCGGAATTCACCCCTCCACTTT
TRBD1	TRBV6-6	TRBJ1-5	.	CASSSTGVGNQPQHF	TGTGCCAGCAGTTCGACAGGGGTGGGCAATCAGCCCCAGCATTTT
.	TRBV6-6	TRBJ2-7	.	CASSYKTVLYEQYF	TGTGCCAGCAGTTATAAGACAGTCCTCTACGAGCAGTACTTC
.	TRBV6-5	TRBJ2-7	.	CASRRGAYEQYF	TGTGCCAGCAGACGGGGTGCCTACGAGCAGTACTTC
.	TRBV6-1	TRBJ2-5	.	CASSEQGRETQYF	TGTGCCAGCAGTGAACAGGGGCGGGAGACCCAGTACTTC
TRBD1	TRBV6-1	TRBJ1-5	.	CATGQGIDSNQPQHF	TGTGCCACGGGACAGGGGATCGACAGCAATCAGCCCCAGCATTTT
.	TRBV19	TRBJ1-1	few	CASSILWGNTEAFF	TGTGCCAGTAGTATTTTATGGGGGAACACTGAAGCTTTCTTT
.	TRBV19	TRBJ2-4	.	CASRRGNIQYF	TGTGCCAGTAGGAGGGGAAACATTCAGTACTTC
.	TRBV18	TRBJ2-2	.	CASSPQSQTGELFF	TGTGCCAGCTCACCACAATCTCAGACCGGGGAGCTGTTTTTT
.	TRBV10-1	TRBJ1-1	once	CASSESKGGDPNTEAFF	TGCGCCAGCAGTGAGTCTAAGGGAGGGGACCCTAACACTGAAGCTTTCTTT
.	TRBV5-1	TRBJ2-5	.	CASSLVASQETQYF	TGCGCCAGCAGCTTGGTGGCAAGCCAAGAGACCCAGTACTTC
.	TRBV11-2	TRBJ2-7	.	CASSLVGLERSFSYEQYF	TGTGCCAGCAGCTTAGTCGGGTTAGAGCGGTCCTTCTCCTACGAGCAGTACTTC
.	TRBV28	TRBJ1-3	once	CASSLGGGESSIYF	TGTGCCAGCAGTTTAGGGGGGGGTGAAAGCTCCATATATTTT